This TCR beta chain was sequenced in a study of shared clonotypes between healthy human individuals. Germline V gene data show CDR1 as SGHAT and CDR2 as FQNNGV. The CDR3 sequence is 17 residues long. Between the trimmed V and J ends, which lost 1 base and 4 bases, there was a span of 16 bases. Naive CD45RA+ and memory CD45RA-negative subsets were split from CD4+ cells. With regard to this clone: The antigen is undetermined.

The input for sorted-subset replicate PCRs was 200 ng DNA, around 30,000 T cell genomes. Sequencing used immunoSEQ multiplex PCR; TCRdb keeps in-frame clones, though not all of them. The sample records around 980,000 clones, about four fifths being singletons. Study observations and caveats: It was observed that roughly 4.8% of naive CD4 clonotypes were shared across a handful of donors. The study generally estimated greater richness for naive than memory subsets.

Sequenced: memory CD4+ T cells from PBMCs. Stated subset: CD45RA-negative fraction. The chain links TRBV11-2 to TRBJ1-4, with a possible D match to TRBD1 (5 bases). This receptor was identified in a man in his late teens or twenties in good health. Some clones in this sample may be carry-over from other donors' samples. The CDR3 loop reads CASSLGLPRDGNEKLFF. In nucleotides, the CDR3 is TGTGCCAGCAGCTTAGGCCTCCCCCGGGACGGTAATGAAAAACTGTTTTTT.